Below are 19 T cell receptor beta chains sequenced from a single sample in a study of T cell repertoires in cytomegalovirus infection. TCRdb used MiXCR to reprocess the reads, holding one entry per CDR3 protein. The sample holds approximately 110,000 distinct CDR3 sequences, 32% seen once. Antigens for these TCRs are unknown. Sequencing was performed on CD8+ T cells from cultured PBMCs, taken from culture after CMV antigen stimulation. The receptors stem from a human donor in good health (CMV status not recorded). Some clones in this sample may be carry-over from other donors' samples.

Only a few counts were recorded for this clonotype. The CDR3 spells CASSSGPGLSRGEKLFF. DNA for the CDR3: TGTGCCAGCAGTTCGGGCCCGGGCCTTTCACGGGGTGAAAAACTGTTTTTT. The chain combines TRBV12-3 or TRBV12-4 with TRBJ1-4; D not resolved. V lost 4 bases and J 7 bases, leaving 22 bases between the germline ends. CDR3 size: 17 residues.

This sequence joins TRBV4-3 and TRBJ1-1; 7 bases line up with TRBD1. Germline V gene data show CDR1 as LGHNA and CDR2 as YSLEER. V trimming: 1 base; J trimming: 3 bases; junction bases outside the gene matches: 5. CDR3 size: 15 residues. CDR3 in amino acids: CASSQGRQGYTEAFF. CDR3 DNA: TGCGCCAGCAGCCAAGGCCGACAGGGTTACACTGAAGCTTTCTTT.

The gene calls are TRBV28 and TRBJ2-5; D may be TRBD2 (6 bases). Trimming pared 10 bases from V and 3 bases from J, leaving 18 bases between. Germline assignment: CDR1 MDHEN and CDR2 SYDVKM. This CDR3 spans 14 amino acids. CDR3 sequence (DNA): TGTGCCACCTCTACTTATCGGGGGAAAGAGACCCAGTACTTC. The encoded protein is CATSTYRGKETQYF.

The rearrangement links TRBV11-2 to TRBJ2-1, with TRBD2 as a possible D gene (5 bases). Germline CDR1 and CDR2: SGHAT and FQNNGV. CDR3 size: 14 residues. Trimming removed 6 bases from V and 4 bases from J, with 13 bases in between. In DNA form, the CDR3 reads TGTGCCAGCAGGCCTAGAGGGCGGTACAATGAGCAGTTCTTC. It translates to CASRPRGRYNEQFF.

In its sample, this clonotype was seen a few times. The rearrangement uses TRBV5-1 and TRBJ1-1, with D possibly TRBD1 on 6 matching bases. This CDR3 contains 14 residues. CDR1 is SGHRS and CDR2 is YFSETQ in the germline V gene. V gave up 4 bases and J gave up 1 base, with 11 bases separating them. CDR3 in DNA: TGCGCCAGCAGCGAGGGGGTGGGGAACACTGAAGCTTTCTTT. This encodes CASSEGVGNTEAFF.

The chain joins TRBV6-1 to TRBJ2-7; D might be TRBD2 (6 bases). The CDR3 runs to 14 residues. V was pared by 2 bases and J by 2 bases, with 10 bases between. CDR1 MNHNS and CDR2 SASEGT come from the germline V gene. CDR3 amino acids: CASSESWGAYEQYF. CDR3 coding DNA: TGTGCCAGCAGTGAAAGTTGGGGGGCCTACGAGCAGTACTTC.

This clonotype was detected a few times. V gene TRBV7-9 combines with J gene TRBJ2-1, with D possibly matching TRBD2 (5 bases). The CDR3 has 12 amino acids. Germline CDR1 is SEHNR and CDR2 is FQNEAQ (reference sequence). V was pared by 8 bases and J by 6 bases, with 11 bases between. The DNA for the CDR3 is TGTGCCAGCCACTGGGAGACCAATGAGCAGTTCTTC. Its protein is CASHWETNEQFF.

This chain links TRBV27 with TRBJ1-1; a weak D match, TRBD1 (6 bases). Per germline, CDR1 MNHEY and CDR2 SMNVEV (reference sequence). The CDR3 is 15 amino acids. V dropped 3 bases and J dropped 4 bases, with 15 bases sitting between them. CDR3 coding DNA: TGTGCCAGCAGTTTTTCCTTGACAGGTGGCACTGAAGCTTTCTTT. Amino acids: CASSFSLTGGTEAFF.

V gene TRBV11-2 combines with J gene TRBJ2-1, with 8 bases fitting TRBD2. This CDR3 contains 17 residues. The germline CDR1 and CDR2 sequences are SGHAT and FQNNGV. V shed 0 bases and J 4 bases; nucleotides not matched to a gene: 8. This chain's CDR3 is CASSLDRFSGVYNEQFF. The CDR3 region has the DNA TGTGCCAGCAGCTTAGATCGTTTTAGCGGGGTTTACAATGAGCAGTTCTTC.

This chain joins TRBV6-5 and TRBJ2-2, with 8 bases aligning to TRBD2. The ends lost 4 bases at V and 9 bases at J; junction bases unmatched: 10. This CDR3 is built from 15 residues. The germline gives CDR1 MNHEY, CDR2 SVGAGI. CDR3: CASSFGGVHLRELFF. CDR3 DNA: TGTGCCAGCAGTTTCGGGGGGGTACACCTCAGGGAGCTGTTTTTT.

The chain uses TRBV7-9 and TRBJ2-7; 9 bases line up with TRBD1. Losses at the gene ends were 5 bases for V and 3 bases for J; bases not matched to a gene: 11. The CDR3 loop spans 16 amino acids. The germline V gene has CDR1 SEHNR and CDR2 FQNEAQ (reference sequence). The CDR3 sequence: CASSPPGQGYVYEQYF. In DNA, the CDR3 is TGTGCCAGCAGCCCCCCGGGACAGGGCTACGTCTACGAGCAGTACTTC.

This clonotype was seen only a few times. This chain links TRBV4-2 with TRBJ1-1; D not certain. V was shortened by 6 bases and J by 4 bases, with 9 bases between the two germline ends. Germline V gene lookup returns CDR1 LGHNA and CDR2 YNFKEQ. This CDR3 is 12 amino acids long. For the CDR3, the DNA is TGTGCCAGCAGAGGGCTTAGCACTGAAGCTTTCTTT. Encoded protein: CASRGLSTEAFF.

The V gene is TRBV7-8, the J gene TRBJ2-1, with a possible D match to TRBD2 (7 bases). The CDR3 consists of 19 residues. Per germline, CDR1 SGHVS and CDR2 FQNEAQ. The germline V and J ends were trimmed by 1 base and 2 bases, with 21 bases remaining between them. CDR3 region: CASSLGGALAAGPYNEQFF. As DNA, the CDR3 is TGTGCCAGCAGCTTAGGGGGGGCCCTAGCGGCCGGGCCCTACAATGAGCAGTTCTTC.

This clonotype was counted once. The V and J genes are TRBV12-3 or TRBV12-4 and TRBJ2-1; no firm D call. This CDR3 has 11 amino acids. The V and J ends lost 6 bases and 8 bases respectively, with 8 bases between them. The CDR3 coding sequence is TGTGCCAGCAGCGAAGGATATGAGCAGTTCTTC. Protein: CASSEGYEQFF.

The table lists this clonotype with a few counts. The CDR3 region is CASRRRAFPQETQYF. The CDR3 DNA reads TGTGCCAGCAGAAGGAGGGCTTTTCCCCAAGAGACCCAGTACTTC. The chain joins TRBV28 to TRBJ2-5; tentatively, D is TRBD2 (6 bases). Germline CDR1 MDHEN, CDR2 SYDVKM. V dropped 6 bases and J dropped 1 base, with 15 bases sitting between them. This CDR3 has 15 amino acids. Full variable domain (remainder filled in from reference TRBV28 and TRBJ2-5): DVKVTQSSRYLVKRTGEKVFLECVQDMDHENMFWYRQDPGLGLRLIYFSYDVKMKEKGDIPEGYSVSREKKERFSLILESASTNQTSMYLCASRRRAFPQETQYFGPGTRLLVL.

The V gene is TRBV11-2, the J gene TRBJ1-6; D not resolved. V was cut by 5 bases and J by 10 bases, with 18 bases left in between. Germline V gives CDR1 SGHAT, CDR2 FQNNGV. CDR3 length: 15 residues. CDR3 amino acids: CASSLIPESWSPLHF. CDR3 DNA: TGTGCCAGCAGCCTCATTCCGGAAAGTTGGTCACCCCTCCACTTT.

The chain is built from TRBV6-6 and TRBJ1-6, with 8 bases that match TRBD1. Germline trimming cut 2 bases from V and 7 bases from J; bases unmatched to any gene: 4. Germline assignment: CDR1 MNHNY and CDR2 SVGAGI (reference sequence). The CDR3 has 15 residues. The CDR3, as DNA: TGTGCCAGCAGTTACAGGCAGGGGGCGAATTCACCCCTCCACTTT. Amino acid sequence: CASSYRQGANSPLHF.

This sequence joins TRBV6-6 and TRBJ2-5; 9 bases align to TRBD1. The CDR3 covers 16 residues. The germline gives CDR1 MNHNY, CDR2 SVGAGI (reference sequence). With V trimmed by 6 bases and J by 5 bases, 13 bases remained unmatched. Written as DNA, the CDR3 is TGTGCCAGCAGGACCGGGACAGGGATTCTCGAGGAGACCCAGTACTTC. This gives the protein CASRTGTGILEETQYF.

A single count supports this clonotype. V gene TRBV2 combines with J gene TRBJ2-4; D perhaps matches TRBD2 (7 bases). This CDR3 comprises 15 residues. CDR1 and CDR2 (germline): SNHLY, FYNNEI. V lost 4 bases to trimming and J lost 7 bases, with 17 bases between them. The CDR3: CASSGGPGGFNIQYF. CDR3 in DNA: TGTGCCAGCAGTGGGGGGCCCGGGGGGTTCAACATTCAGTACTTC.